The T cell receptor beta chain under discussion was sequenced for a study of response to subunit inactivated influenza vaccine. TCRdb reanalysed the RT-PCR reads using MiXCR and keeps one entry per CDR3 protein. The sample shows more than 150,000 distinct CDR3 sequences, around a tenth of them seen only once. Trimming pared 0 bases from V and 0 bases from J, leaving 5 bases between. Germline CDR1 MNHEY, CDR2 SVGAGI. This CDR3 spans 15 amino acids. This clonotype was seen more than once but under ten times. The sequence was collected from a man between 50 and 69 years old who received an inactivated influenza vaccine. The material sequenced was CD8+ T cells sorted from PBMCs, taken less than 30 months after vaccination. The chain uses TRBV6-5 and TRBJ1-4; D call uncertain. The CDR3: CASSYSVATNEKLFF. As DNA, the CDR3 is TGTGCCAGCAGTTACTCGGTGGCAACTAATGAAAAACTGTTTTTT.